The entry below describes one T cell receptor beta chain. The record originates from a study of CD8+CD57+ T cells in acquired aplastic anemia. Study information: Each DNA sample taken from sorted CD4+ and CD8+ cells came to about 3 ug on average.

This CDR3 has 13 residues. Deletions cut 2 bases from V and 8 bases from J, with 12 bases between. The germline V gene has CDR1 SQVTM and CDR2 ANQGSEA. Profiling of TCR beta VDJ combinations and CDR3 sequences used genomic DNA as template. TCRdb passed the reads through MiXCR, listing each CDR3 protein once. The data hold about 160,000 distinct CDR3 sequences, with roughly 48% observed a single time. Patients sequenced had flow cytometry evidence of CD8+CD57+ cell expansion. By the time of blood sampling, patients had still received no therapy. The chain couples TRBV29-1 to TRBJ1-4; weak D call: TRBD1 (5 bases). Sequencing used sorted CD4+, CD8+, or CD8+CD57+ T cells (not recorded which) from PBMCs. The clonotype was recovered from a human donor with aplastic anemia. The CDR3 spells CSVESRGGEKLFF. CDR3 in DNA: TGCAGCGTTGAAAGTAGGGGAGGAGAAAAACTGTTTTTT. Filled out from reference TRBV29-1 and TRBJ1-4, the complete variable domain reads SAVISQKPSRDICQRGTSLTIQCQVDSQVTMMFWYRQQPGQSLTLIATANQGSEATYESGFVIDKFPISRPNLTFSTLTVSNMSPEDSSIYLCSVESRGGEKLFFGSGTQLSVL.